This TCR beta chain appears in the sequencing data of a study of human T cells and chemical hapten exposure. TCRdb re-analysed the RACE reads in MiXCR, keeping a single row per CDR3 protein. The data hold approximately 95,000 distinct CDR3 sequences, with about an eighth observed a single time. Time point specified: patch test 2, 6 weeks after DPC sensitization. The sample's treatment: therapeutic diphenylcyclopropenone sensitization with weekly scalp DPC. This clonotype appeared a few times. The sequence was obtained from a woman in her thirties or forties with alopecia areata. Some clones in this sample may be carry-over from other donors' samples. Sequenced here: whole blood, sampled in connection with sensitization to the hapten diphenylcyclopropenone (DPC).

The CDR3 DNA reads TGCAGTGCTAGGGCCACGAGGAGCCCATCGGATACGCAGTATTTT. The encoded protein is CSARATRSPSDTQYF. J is TRBJ2-3 and V is TRBV20-1; D unresolved. V shed 3 bases and J shed 6 bases, with 19 bases lying between them. The CDR3 consists of 15 residues. From germline, CDR1 is DFQATT and CDR2 SNEGSKA (reference sequence).